A single sample is the source of the 23 T cell receptor beta chains below, sequenced in a study of T cells in Graves' hyperthyroidism and ophthalmopathy. The TCR beta CDR3 regions underwent amplification using RNA transcripts as the source. The HTBI primer set served for first-round RT-PCR of the TCR CDR3. One entry per CDR3 protein results from TCRdb running MiXCR on the multiplex PCR reads. This table holds hundreds of thousands of distinct CDR3 sequences, around 15% found once. Sequencing input: blood. These receptor sequences come from a man aged 18 to 30 with Graves' ophthalmopathy.

This clonotype was picked up a small number of times. The rearrangement links TRBV6-1 to TRBJ1-4; TRBD1 might be the D (6 bases). Germline CDR1 MNHNS, CDR2 SASEGT. The CDR3 is 15 residues long. Trimming stripped 6 bases from V and 6 bases from J, with 17 bases between. DNA of the CDR3: TGTGCCAGCAGGATCCCCAGGCAGGGGTATGAAAAACTGTTTTTT. Protein sequence: CASRIPRQGYEKLFF.

This clonotype was counted ten times or more. J is TRBJ2-1 and V is TRBV5-1, with 12 nucleotides matching TRBD2. Germline lookup yields CDR1 SGHRS and CDR2 YFSETQ. The CDR3 has 17 residues. J gave up 0 bases and V 0 bases, and 1 base lay outside the gene matches. CDR3 region: CASSLGLAGDSYNEQFF. In nucleotides, the CDR3 is TGCGCCAGCAGCTTGGGACTAGCGGGAGACTCCTACAATGAGCAGTTCTTC.

This clonotype was observed a handful of times. The chain couples TRBV6-1 to TRBJ2-1; 10 positions match TRBD2. Germline V gives CDR1 MNHNS, CDR2 SASEGT. The CDR3 is 14 amino acids. The V and J ends lost 6 bases and 5 bases, in that order; junction bases with no gene match: 4. CDR3 region: CASRILAGDNEQFF. The CDR3 DNA sequence: TGTGCCAGCAGAATTCTAGCGGGAGACAATGAGCAGTTCTTC.

This clonotype was detected ten times or more. This sequence joins TRBV12-3 or TRBV12-4 and TRBJ1-5; 7 bases are shared with TRBD1. Trimming cost V 5 bases and J 6 bases; bases outside gene matches: 7. The CDR3 sequence is 14 residues long. This CDR3 is CASSQTGIAQPQHF. In DNA form, the CDR3 reads TGTGCCAGCAGTCAGACAGGGATCGCTCAGCCCCAGCATTTT.

This clonotype appeared many times. This chain links TRBV20-1 with TRBJ2-7; tentatively, D is TRBD2 (5 bases). V dropped 0 bases and J dropped 7 bases, with 10 bases sitting between them. The CDR3 length is 12 residues. Per germline, CDR1 DFQATT and CDR2 SNEGSKA (reference sequence). Here the CDR3 reads CSAREGAREQYF. The DNA of the CDR3 is TGCAGTGCTAGAGAGGGAGCGCGGGAGCAGTACTTC.

This clonotype has more than one count but fewer than ten. The J gene is TRBJ2-3, the V gene TRBV30; D call uncertain. Trimming took off 1 base at V and 4 bases at J, with 15 bases between the two ends. Germline-derived CDR1 and CDR2 are GTSNPN and SVGIG (reference sequence). The CDR3 consists of 15 residues. The DNA of the CDR3 is TGTGCCTGGAGTGAGGCCTCCAGCGCGGCAGATACGCAGTATTTT. It encodes CAWSEASSAADTQYF. Combining the CDR3 with reference TRBV30 and TRBJ2-3 gives the whole variable domain SQTIHQWPATLVQPVGSPLSLECTVEGTSNPNLYWYRQAAGRGLQLLFYSVGIGQISSEVPQNLSASRPQDRQFILSSKKLLLSDSGFYLCAWSEASSAADTQYFGPGTRLTVL.

This clonotype came up a few times. The V call is TRBV4-1, the J call TRBJ2-7; D ambiguous. CDR3 length: 15 residues. Germline V gene sequence: CDR1 MGHRA, CDR2 YSYEKL. V dropped 0 bases and J dropped 2 bases, with 11 bases sitting between them. The CDR3 DNA reads TGCGCCAGCAGCCAAGATCCAAGACCTACCTACGAGCAGTACTTC. The encoded protein is CASSQDPRPTYEQYF.

The rearrangement links TRBV14 to TRBJ2-7, with D possibly matching TRBD2 (6 bases). Germline CDR1 is SGHDN and CDR2 is FVKESK. The length of the CDR3 is 15 residues. Deletions cut 4 bases from V and 3 bases from J, with 16 bases between. CDR3 sequence reads: CASSPRPGVFYEQYF. The CDR3 coding sequence is TGTGCCAGCAGCCCACGGCCGGGAGTGTTCTACGAGCAGTACTTC.

This sequence joins TRBV27 and TRBJ2-3; TRBD1 matches 12 bases. Germline CDR1 is MNHEY and CDR2 is SMNVEV (reference sequence). The CDR3 extends over 18 amino acids. Unmatched junction bases numbered 9, after V lost 5 bases and J lost 0 bases. The CDR3, as DNA: TGTGCCAGCAGTATGGGACAGGGGGCAAAGACTAGCACAGATACGCAGTATTTT. This translates into CASSMGQGAKTSTDTQYF.

This clonotype was seen repeatedly, ten times or more. This sequence joins TRBV2 and TRBJ1-1; possibly TRBD1 for D (6 bases). Germline V gene data show CDR1 as SNHLY and CDR2 as FYNNEI. The CDR3 covers 14 residues. Trimming took 6 bases from V and 4 from J, leaving 15 bases between them. The CDR3 DNA reads TGTGCCAGCAGCCAAGGGGGGGGGACCACTGAAGCTTTCTTT. The encoded protein is CASSQGGGTTEAFF.

The chain combines TRBV7-2 with TRBJ2-3; the D is unclear. CDR3 length: 15 amino acids. V was clipped by 1 base and J by 7 bases, with 15 bases between them. Per the germline V gene, CDR1 is SGHTA and CDR2 is FQGNSA. The CDR3 sequence: CASSLVGLRPNTQYF. As DNA, the CDR3 is TGTGCCAGCAGCTTAGTCGGTCTACGCCCCAATACGCAGTATTTT. Full variable domain (rest looked up from reference TRBV7-2 and TRBJ2-3): GAGVSQSPSNKVTEKGKDVELRCDPISGHTALYWYRQSLGQGLEFLIYFQGNSAPDKSGLPSDRFSAERTGGSVSTLTIQRTQQEDSAVYLCASSLVGLRPNTQYFGPGTRLTVL.

This clonotype showed up just once. A read error may be the cause here, since a much bigger clone is one base away. The V gene is TRBV20-1, the J gene TRBJ2-5, with TRBD2 identical over 10 bases. The V gene end was trimmed by 6 bases and the J gene end by 1 base; junction bases not matched to a gene: 8. The V gene's germline CDR1 is DFQATT and CDR2 SNEGSKA (reference sequence). The CDR3 sequence is 15 residues long. CDR3 sequence (DNA): TGCAGTGCGAGCCTAGCGGGAGTTATCCAAGAGACCCAGTACTTC. Its translation is CSASLAGVIQETQYF.

This clonotype occurred many times. CDR3: CASSSMAAMNTEAFF. CDR3 coding DNA: TGTGCCAGCAGTTCGATGGCAGCCATGAACACTGAAGCTTTCTTT. The V call is TRBV12-3 or TRBV12-4, the J call TRBJ1-1; D gene unclear. CDR3 length: 15 residues. V was trimmed by 4 bases and J by 0 bases, leaving 12 bases between them.

This clonotype occurred many times. This chain uses TRBV7-2 with TRBJ2-5; 9 nucleotides agree with TRBD2. The ends lost 1 base at V and 2 bases at J; junction bases unmatched: 5. Germline-derived CDR1 and CDR2 are SGHTA and FQGNSA. The CDR3 spans 16 residues. Written as DNA, the CDR3 is TGTGCCAGCAGCTTAGATCTAGCGGGGATTCAAGAGACCCAGTACTTC. It codes for CASSLDLAGIQETQYF. The complete variable domain, with remaining parts taken from reference TRBV7-2 and TRBJ2-5, reads GAGVSQSPSNKVTEKGKDVELRCDPISGHTALYWYRQSLGQGLEFLIYFQGNSAPDKSGLPSDRFSAERTGGSVSTLTIQRTQQEDSAVYLCASSLDLAGIQETQYFGPGTRLLVL.

In its sample, this clonotype was seen many times. The chain couples TRBV29-1 to TRBJ2-1; D uncertain. The germline V and J ends were trimmed by 1 base and 10 bases, with 8 bases remaining between them. The CDR3 is 11 residues long. Per germline, CDR1 SQVTM and CDR2 ANQGSEA. Written as DNA, the CDR3 is TGCAGCGTTGAAGGGGTAAGGGAGCAGTTCTTC. It translates to CSVEGVREQFF.

In this sample, this clonotype turned up many times. V usage is TRBV3-1 and J usage is TRBJ2-3; D is unclear. The CDR3 runs to 14 residues. CDR1 and CDR2 (germline): LGHDT, YNNKEL (reference sequence). Trimming removed 0 bases at V and 2 bases at J, with 6 bases between. The CDR3 region is CASSQDTTTDTQYF. The CDR3 DNA reads TGTGCCAGCAGCCAAGATACCACCACAGATACGCAGTATTTT.

This clonotype appeared many times. The chain uses TRBV27 and TRBJ2-2; maybe TRBD1 (7 bases). V was pared by 4 bases and J by 6 bases, with 15 bases between. In germline, CDR1 is MNHEY, CDR2 SMNVEV (reference sequence). CDR3 size: 15 residues. The CDR3 coding sequence is TGTGCCAGCAGTTGGAGGGGGCGGTCGTCCGGGGAGCTGTTTTTT. Its protein product is CASSWRGRSSGELFF.

This clonotype was recorded at least ten times. This chain connects TRBV6-1 to TRBJ2-3, with TRBD2 matching 11 bases. The CDR3 has 18 residues. CDR1 is MNHNS, CDR2 SASEGT, per germline. After removal of 5 bases from V and 5 bases from J, the junction contained 15 bases not matched to a gene. Written as DNA, the CDR3 is TGTGCCAGCAGTTTGACGCTTAGACTAGCGGGATTTGTAGATACGCAGTATTTT. This encodes CASSLTLRLAGFVDTQYF.

This clonotype was seen a few times. The chain uses TRBV6-5 and TRBJ2-7; no clear D. Trimming removed 2 bases from V and 5 bases from J, with 25 bases in between. This CDR3 comprises 18 residues. Per the germline V gene, CDR1 is MNHEY and CDR2 is SVGAGI. The CDR3, as DNA: TGTGCCAGCAGTTACCCATCTCCGGAATCTCAACCCCGAAACGAGCAGTACTTC. It is translated as CASSYPSPESQPRNEQYF.

The J gene is TRBJ1-2, the V gene TRBV4-1, with D possibly TRBD1 on 6 matching bases. Germline V CDR1 and CDR2: MGHRA, YSYEKL. V dropped 0 bases and J dropped 3 bases, with 11 bases sitting between them. The CDR3 sequence is 15 residues long. CDR3 DNA sequence: TGCGCCAGCAGCCAAGAGCCAGGGGTCGACTATGGCTACACCTTC. This codes for CASSQEPGVDYGYTF.

This chain links TRBV27 with TRBJ2-3, with D tentatively TRBD2 (6 bases). Germline values: CDR1 MNHEY, CDR2 SMNVEV (reference sequence). The CDR3 has 15 residues. Trimming took 4 bases from V and 1 from J, leaving 12 bases between them. The CDR3 loop is CASSWRDTRTDTQYF. The CDR3 DNA reads as TGTGCCAGCAGTTGGCGGGATACGCGCACAGATACGCAGTATTTT.

The chain is built from TRBV20-1 and TRBJ2-1, with 10 bases lining up with TRBD2. This CDR3 spans 19 amino acids. J gave up 3 bases and V 1 base, and 15 bases lay outside the gene matches. Germline-derived CDR1 and CDR2 are DFQATT and SNEGSKA (reference sequence). CDR3 sequence: CSARGGKRGGTDIYNEQFF. CDR3 DNA sequence: TGCAGTGCTAGAGGGGGGAAGCGGGGGGGCACAGACATCTACAATGAGCAGTTCTTC.

This clonotype was counted ten times or more. The chain has TRBV20-1 and TRBJ1-1, with no clear D. Trimming took off 3 bases at V and 1 base at J, with 9 bases between the two ends. This CDR3 is 13 amino acids long. The germline V gene encodes CDR1 DFQATT and CDR2 SNEGSKA (reference sequence). The DNA for the CDR3 is TGCAGTGCTAGTTCCGTGGAGAACACTGAAGCTTTCTTT. This sequence encodes CSASSVENTEAFF.